This TCR beta chain was obtained from a study of T cell repertoires in cytomegalovirus infection. Whole-study context: Both a matching HLA type and CMV infection were indicated by public TCR beta signatures. Overall study findings and caveats: Clonotype analysis showed dominance of the ex vivo response by HLA-C-restricted CMV-specific TCR beta clonotypes. Cumulative public TCR beta family frequency identified CMV carriers with the relevant HLA.

TCRdb recomputed calls from the reads with MiXCR, one row per CDR3 protein. The table includes approximately 700,000 distinct CDR3 sequences, less than 40% detected once. V dropped 0 bases and J dropped 6 bases, with 15 bases sitting between them. Germline assignment: CDR1 SGDLS and CDR2 YYNGEE. There are 16 residues in the CDR3. With regard to this clonotype: Its antigen is still unknown.

The chain uses TRBV9 and TRBJ2-2; D is possibly TRBD1 or TRBD2 (5 bases each). The sequenced material came from PBMCs. This TCR was sampled from a human donor in good health (CMV status not recorded). Some clones in this sample may be carry-over from other donors' samples. The CDR3 DNA follows: TGTGCCAGCAGCGTAGGGGGCCAGCTCGGGGCCGGGGAGCTGTTTTTT. Translated, it gives CASSVGGQLGAGELFF. The full variable domain, completed using reference TRBV9 and TRBJ2-2, is DSGVTQTPKHLITATGQRVTLRCSPRSGDLSVYWYQQSLDQGLQFLIQYYNGEERAKGNILERFSAQQFPDLHSELNLSSLELGDSALYFCASSVGGQLGAGELFFGEGSRLTVL.